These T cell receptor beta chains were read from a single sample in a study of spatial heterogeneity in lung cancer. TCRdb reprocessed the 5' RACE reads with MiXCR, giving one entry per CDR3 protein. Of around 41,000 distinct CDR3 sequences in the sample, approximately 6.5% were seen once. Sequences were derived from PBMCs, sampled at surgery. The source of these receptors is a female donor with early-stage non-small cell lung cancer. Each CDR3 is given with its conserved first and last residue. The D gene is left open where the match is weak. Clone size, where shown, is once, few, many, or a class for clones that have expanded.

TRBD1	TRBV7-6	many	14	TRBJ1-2	CASSVTGRGNGYTF	TGTGCCAGCAGCGTGACAGGGAGGGGTAATGGCTACACCTTC
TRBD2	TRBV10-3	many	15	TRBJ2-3	CAISVAGGAADTQYF	TGTGCCATCAGTGTCGCCGGGGGGGCCGCAGATACGCAGTATTTT
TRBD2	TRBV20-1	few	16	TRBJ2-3	CSAFRGHSGDTDTQYF	TGCAGTGCTTTTAGAGGACATAGCGGGGACACAGATACGCAGTATTTT
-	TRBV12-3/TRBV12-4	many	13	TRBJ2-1	CASSVGRRDEQFF	TGTGCCAGCAGTGTGGGACGCAGAGATGAGCAGTTCTTC
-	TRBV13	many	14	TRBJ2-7	CASSFRGSSYEQYF	TGTGCCAGCAGCTTCCGAGGGTCTTCCTACGAGCAGTACTTC
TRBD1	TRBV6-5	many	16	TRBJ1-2	CASSYSATGSNYGYTF	TGTGCCAGCAGTTACTCCGCGACAGGGAGTAACTATGGCTACACCTTC
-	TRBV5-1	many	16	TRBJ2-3	CASSRGGGPGLGTQYF	TGCGCCAGCAGCCGCGGGGGCGGACCCGGCTTGGGTACGCAGTATTTT
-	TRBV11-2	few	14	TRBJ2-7	CASSWTGRTYEQYF	TGTGCCAGCAGCTGGACCGGAAGGACTTACGAGCAGTACTTC
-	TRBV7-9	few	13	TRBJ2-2	CASSWQDTGELFF	TGTGCCAGCAGCTGGCAAGACACCGGGGAGCTGTTTTTT
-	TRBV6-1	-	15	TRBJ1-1	CASRARGAPGTEAFF	TGTGCCAGCAGGGCGAGGGGCGCCCCGGGAACTGAAGCTTTCTTT
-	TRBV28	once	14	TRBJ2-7	CASSLRQDRYEQYF	TGTGCCAGCAGTCTCCGACAGGACCGCTACGAGCAGTACTTC
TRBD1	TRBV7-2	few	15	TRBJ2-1	CASSSRTGRYNEQFF	TGTGCCAGCAGCTCCCGGACAGGACGATACAATGAGCAGTTCTTC
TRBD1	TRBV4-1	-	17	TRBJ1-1	CASSQPPGTGWNTEAFF	TGCGCCAGCAGCCAACCTCCCGGGACAGGGTGGAACACTGAAGCTTTCTTT
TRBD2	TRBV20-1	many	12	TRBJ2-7	CSANGGVYEQYF	TGCAGTGCTAATGGGGGGGTATACGAGCAGTACTTC
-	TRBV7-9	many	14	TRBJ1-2	CASSEGHSSYGYTF	TGTGCCAGCAGCGAGGGACATTCTTCTTATGGCTACACCTTC
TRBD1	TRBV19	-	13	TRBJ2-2	CASGTGRTGELFF	TGTGCCAGCGGGACAGGGAGGACCGGGGAGCTGTTTTTT
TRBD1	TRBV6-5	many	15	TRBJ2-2	CASTFKTGAPGELFF	TGTGCCAGCACCTTCAAGACAGGGGCGCCTGGGGAGCTGTTTTTT
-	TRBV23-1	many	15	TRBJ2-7	CASSQRGMTDYEQYF	TGCGCCAGCAGTCAACGGGGGATGACCGACTACGAGCAGTACTTC
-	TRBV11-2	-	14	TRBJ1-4	CASSLGGTNEKLFF	TGTGCCAGCAGCTTGGGGGGAACTAATGAAAAACTGTTTTTT
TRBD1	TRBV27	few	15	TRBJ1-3	CASGYWTGTGNTIYF	TGTGCCAGCGGATACTGGACAGGGACTGGAAACACCATATATTTT
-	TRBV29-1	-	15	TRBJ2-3	CSVEGGAGFGDTQYF	TGCAGCGTTGAGGGCGGAGCCGGTTTCGGAGATACGCAGTATTTT
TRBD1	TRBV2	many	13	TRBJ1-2	CASNPGGVYGYTF	TGTGCCAGCAATCCAGGGGGGGTCTATGGCTACACCTTC
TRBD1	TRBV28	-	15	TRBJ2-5	CASSQRQGGAETQYF	TGTGCCAGCAGTCAGAGACAGGGTGGGGCAGAGACCCAGTACTTC
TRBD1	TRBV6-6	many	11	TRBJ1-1	CASSGGTEAFF	TGTGCCAGCTCAGGGGGGACTGAAGCTTTCTTT
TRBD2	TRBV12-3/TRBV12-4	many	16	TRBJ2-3	CASSSRLAGGPDTQYF	TGTGCCAGCAGTTCCAGACTAGCGGGGGGCCCCGATACGCAGTATTTT
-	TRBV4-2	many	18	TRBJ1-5	CASSQDLTEGADHQPQHF	TGTGCCAGCAGCCAAGATTTGACGGAGGGCGCGGACCATCAGCCCCAGCATTTT
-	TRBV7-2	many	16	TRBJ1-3	CASSLARTDSGNTIYF	TGTGCCAGCAGCTTAGCGAGAACCGACTCTGGAAACACCATATATTTT
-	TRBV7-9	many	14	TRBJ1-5	CASSQMSGAGPQHF	TGTGCCAGCAGCCAGATGTCAGGGGCCGGGCCCCAGCATTTT
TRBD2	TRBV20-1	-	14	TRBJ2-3	CSARGTSGTDTQYF	TGCAGTGCTAGGGGGACTAGCGGCACAGATACGCAGTATTTT